The rows below give T cell receptor beta chains drawn from one sample of a study of T cell responses to AZD1222 COVID-19 vaccine. Repertoires were generated with immunoSEQ multiplex PCR, while TCRdb's copy carries only in-frame clones and drops some. The table has some 150,000 clones, about nine tenths seen once. Material: peripheral blood, obtained on day 0 of AZD1222 vaccination. The receptors stem from an adult in good health. Each CDR3 is given with its conserved first and last residue. Fields, in order: clone size, V gene, J gene, D gene, CDR3 DNA, CDR3 protein. D genes are given only for firm matches. Rows give clone size only sometimes, using once, few, many, or a class for an expanded clone.

>once|TRBV6-5|TRBJ2-5|TRBD1
TGTGCCAGCAGGACAGGGACCCCCTACCAAGAGACCCAGTACTTC
CASRTGTPYQETQYF
>NA|TRBV7-2|TRBJ2-5|TRBD2
TGTGCCAGCAGCTTAGCGGGCAGAGCGGGGGAGACCCAGTACTTC
CASSLAGRAGETQYF
>NA|TRBV11-1|TRBJ2-7|NA
TGTGCCAGCAGCTTCACTTGGAGGGCCGTGCACGAGCAGTACTTC
CASSFTWRAVHEQYF
>NA|TRBV29-1|TRBJ1-1|NA
TGCAGCGTTGAGCGGGGGGGGGTAAACACTGAAGCTTTCTTT
CSVERGGVNTEAFF
>NA|TRBV28|TRBJ2-2|TRBD2
TGTGCCAGCAGTATGGGACTAGCGGAGTGGGACACCGGGGAGCTGTTTTTT
CASSMGLAEWDTGELFF
>NA|TRBV9|TRBJ2-3|TRBD2
TGTGCCAGCAGCGTAGGGGGACTAGCGGGAGGACGCTACACAGATACGCAGTATTTT
CASSVGGLAGGRYTDTQYF
>NA|TRBV9|TRBJ2-5|TRBD2
TGTGCCAGCTGCGTAGGTGGGACTAGCTCCCAAGAGACCCAGTACTTC
CASCVGGTSSQETQYF
>NA|TRBV7-8|TRBJ2-3|TRBD1
TGTGCCAGCAGCTTGACCCGACAGGGTGGTTTAAGCCCAGATACGCAGTATTTT
CASSLTRQGGLSPDTQYF
>NA|TRBV2|TRBJ2-1|TRBD2
TGTGCCAGCAGGAAAGCAGGAGCGGAGGGAGGGAATGAGCAGTTCTTC
CASRKAGAEGGNEQFF
>NA|TRBV7-9|TRBJ2-3|TRBD2
TGTGCCAGCAGCCCCATGCGTGATAGCGGGAGCACAGATACGCAGTATTTT
CASSPMRDSGSTDTQYF
>NA|TRBV5-6|TRBJ2-5|TRBD2
TGTGCCAGCAGCTTGTATGGGCGGGGGGACGAGACCCAGTACTTC
CASSLYGRGDETQYF
>NA|TRBV3-1/TRBV3-2|TRBJ1-1|NA
TGTGCCAGCACACAAGGGGGAACAGGGAACTTCTTT
CASTQGGTGNFF
>NA|TRBV7-8|TRBJ1-6|TRBD1
TGTGCCAGCAGCTTAGGATCCGGGACAGACGAAGGTTATAATTCACCCCTCCACTTT
CASSLGSGTDEGYNSPLHF
>few|TRBV25-1|TRBJ2-7|NA
TGTGCCAGCTCGAAAAACTACGAGCAGTACTTC
CASSKNYEQYF
>NA|TRBV9|TRBJ2-1|TRBD2
TGTGCCAGCAGCGTAGCGTCTAGCGGGGAGCAGTTCTTC
CASSVASSGEQFF
>once|TRBV10-3|TRBJ1-1|NA
TGTGCCATCAGACCACAGGGAACGGGCACTGAAGCTTTCTTT
CAIRPQGTGTEAFF
>NA|TRBV13|TRBJ2-2|NA
TGTGCCAGCAGCTTAAGTCGGATGGGGACTCCGAACACCGGGGAGCTGTTTTTT
CASSLSRMGTPNTGELFF
>NA|TRBV29-1|TRBJ1-1|NA
TGCAGCGTTGAAGGAGGGTCCAGGGTCCTGACCACTGAAGCTTTCTTT
CSVEGGSRVLTTEAFF
>once|TRBV7-9|TRBJ2-1|NA
TGTGCCAGCAGCTCGAGGGGACAAGAGCAGTTCTTC
CASSSRGQEQFF
>NA|TRBV11-3|TRBJ2-5|TRBD1
TGTGCCAGCACAGACAGGGTGAGGGCTTTTCAGGAGACCCAGTACTTC
CASTDRVRAFQETQYF
>NA|TRBV27|TRBJ2-7|NA
TGTGCCAGCAGTCGCGGGGCCATCGGGGTGGGCGAGCAGTACTTC
CASSRGAIGVGEQYF
>NA|TRBV1|TRBJ2-7|NA
TGCACCAGCAGCCAACGAGAGCTTGTCGGCGAGCAGTACTTC
CTSSQRELVGEQYF
>NA|TRBV27|TRBJ1-4|NA
TGTGCCAGCACAGTGCTACAACTGTTTTTT
CASTVLQLFF
>NA|TRBV7-9|TRBJ1-4|NA
TGTGCCAGCAGCTTAGGTCCTGGGAGAGGACCCGCTAATGAAAAACTGTTTTTT
CASSLGPGRGPANEKLFF
>NA|TRBV7-8|TRBJ2-3|TRBD1
TGTGCCAGCAGCCTGGACAGGGGAACGCAGTATTTT
CASSLDRGTQYF
>NA|TRBV7-9|TRBJ2-3|NA
TGTGCCAGCAGCCCTCCGACGAGAGAAACAGATACGCAGTATTTT
CASSPPTRETDTQYF
>NA|TRBV14|TRBJ1-1|NA
TGTGCCAGCAGCCAAGGTCCCAGGCGAAACACTGAAGCTTTCTTT
CASSQGPRRNTEAFF
>NA|TRBV2|TRBJ1-2|NA
TGTGCCAGCACTCACCGGAGGCAGTATGACTATGGCTACACCTTC
CASTHRRQYDYGYTF
>once|TRBV5-6|TRBJ1-6|TRBD1
TGTGCCAGCAGCTTTCTCACAGGGGATAATTCACCCCTCCACTTT
CASSFLTGDNSPLHF
>few|TRBV7-8|TRBJ1-4|NA
TGTGCCAGCAGCCGGACAGATGAAAAACTGTTTTTT
CASSRTDEKLFF
>NA|TRBV24-1|TRBJ1-2|TRBD1
TGTGCCACCAGTGCATCCAGGGGGTGGAGTTATGGCTACACCTTC
CATSASRGWSYGYTF
>NA|TRBV19|TRBJ1-5|NA
TGTGCCAGTAGCCGGGACACTGCTACGAGTCAGCCCCAGCATTTT
CASSRDTATSQPQHF
>NA|TRBV19|TRBJ2-5|TRBD2
TGTGCCAGTAGTGATTTTCCGGGAGGGGTCCAGTACTTC
CASSDFPGGVQYF
>NA|TRBV19|TRBJ1-2|NA
TGTGCCAGTAGTATTGAGGGCAGGGGCTACACCTTC
CASSIEGRGYTF
>once|TRBV6-5|TRBJ1-1|NA
TGTGCCAGCAGTCTTTCTGGGACGAACACTGAAGCTTTCTTT
CASSLSGTNTEAFF
>NA|TRBV7-8|TRBJ2-2|NA
TGTGCCAGCAGCTTTAGAAGAGCAAACACCGGGGAGCTGTTTTTT
CASSFRRANTGELFF
>NA|TRBV7-6|TRBJ2-1|TRBD2
TGTGCCAGCAGCGGGACTAGCGGGAGGTACAATGAGCAGTTCTTC
CASSGTSGRYNEQFF
>NA|TRBV30|TRBJ1-2|TRBD1
TGTGCCTGGAGAACTGGACAGGGGACCTATGGCTACACCTTC
CAWRTGQGTYGYTF
>NA|TRBV29-1|TRBJ2-5|TRBD1
TGCAGCGTTGACAAAACCGGGACAGGGCAAGAGACCCAGTACTTC
CSVDKTGTGQETQYF
>NA|TRBV3-1/TRBV3-2|TRBJ1-6|NA
TGTGCCAGCAGCCAAGATCAGAGCTCCTATAATTCACCCCTCCACTTT
CASSQDQSSYNSPLHF
>NA|TRBV7-2|TRBJ2-5|TRBD2
TGTGCCAGCAGCTCGGGACTAGCGGGAGACGCAGAGACCCAGTACTTC
CASSSGLAGDAETQYF
>NA|TRBV18|TRBJ2-5|TRBD2
TGTGCCAGCTCGAGCGGGGGCCAAGAGACCCAGTACTTC
CASSSGGQETQYF
>NA|TRBV19|TRBJ2-3|TRBD1
TGTGCCAGTAGGATACAGGGGGCCGGCCACACAGATACGCAGTATTTT
CASRIQGAGHTDTQYF
>NA|TRBV11-1|TRBJ2-7|NA
TGTGCCAGCAGCTTACGGAGCAACTACGAGCAGTACTTC
CASSLRSNYEQYF
>NA|TRBV13|TRBJ2-1|NA
TGTGCCAGCAGCTTCGGCAGGGGGGACAATGAGCAGTTCTTC
CASSFGRGDNEQFF
>NA|TRBV13|TRBJ2-2|NA
TGTGCCAGCAGCCCGTCGGGGGCCTCGGAGCTGTTTTTT
CASSPSGASELFF
>NA|TRBV5-1|TRBJ2-7|TRBD2
TGCGCCAGCAGCTTGACTAGCGGCTCCTACGAGCAGTACTTC
CASSLTSGSYEQYF
>NA|TRBV11-1|TRBJ1-6|TRBD1
TGTGCCAGCAGCTCGGACAGGGCGGGTTCGCCCCTCCACTTT
CASSSDRAGSPLHF
>NA|TRBV3-1/TRBV3-2|TRBJ1-4|NA
TGTGCCAGCAGCCAAGGAGAAAAACTGTTTTTT
CASSQGEKLFF
>NA|TRBV7-2|TRBJ2-5|NA
TGTGCCAGCAGCACACGGCTACAAGAGACCCAGTACTTC
CASSTRLQETQYF
>NA|TRBV29-1|TRBJ1-2|NA
TGCAGCGTTGAAAAGATGGCAGGGAGCTACACCTTC
CSVEKMAGSYTF
>NA|TRBV7-2|TRBJ2-1|NA
TGTGCCAGCAGCTTAGCGGGTGAGGGTGAGCAGTTCTTC
CASSLAGEGEQFF
>NA|TRBV19|TRBJ2-3|NA
TGTGCCAGTAGTATAGTGGGGGATACGCAGTATTTT
CASSIVGDTQYF
>NA|TRBV18|TRBJ2-7|NA
TGTGCCAGCTCACCTTTCGCAGTCGAGCAGTACTTC
CASSPFAVEQYF